This TCR beta chain was observed in a study of vaccination effects on CD4 cells after COVID-19. Study results and limitations: In vaccinees who were healthy, merely 1 out of 255 vaccine-induced clones cross-reacted with common cold coronaviruses.

Germline CDR1 reads MGHRA; CDR2 reads YSYEKL. CDR3 length: 16 residues. The ends were cut back, 1 base at V and 7 bases at J, with 16 bases in the middle. Clones were sequenced by immunoSEQ multiplex PCR, and TCRdb holds only the in-frame ones, with some missing. The sample consists of around 79,000 clones, around 76% of them appearing once. Details on this clone: The antigen is unknown.

Prior to sequencing, the ViraFEST assay stimulated PBMC with viral peptide pools, which expanded the antigen-specific CD4+ T cells. Culturing for 9 to 10 days preceded CD4+ T cell isolation. Testing of the vaccine recipients showed negative nucleocapsid antibodies and no prior SARS-CoV-2 infection. Wells containing 1.5 million to 2 million PBMC each were cultured with 9 to 10 IU/ml IL-2 and 8.5 to 10 ug/ml peptides. IL-2 medium took the place of half the medium on both days 3 and 7. The sequencing here drew on CD4+ T cells from PBMCs cultured with SARS-CoV-2 spike peptides, taken before COVID-19 vaccination. The TCR sequence derives from a human donor who received a COVID-19 vaccine. This chain joins TRBV4-1 and TRBJ1-4; D uncertain. In nucleotides, the CDR3 is TGCGCCAGCAGCCAAGTAGGAGGACCGAGCGGTGAAAAACTGTTTTTT. It specifies CASSQVGGPSGEKLFF.